Listed here are 3 T cell receptor beta chains from one sample, sequenced in a study of CD8+CD57+ T cells in acquired aplastic anemia. TCR beta VDJ and CDR3 profiles were obtained from a genomic DNA template. TCRdb processed the reads anew with MiXCR; each CDR3 protein has one entry. Here the sample spans about 160,000 distinct CDR3 sequences, roughly 45% being singletons. The sequenced material came from sorted CD4+, CD8+, or CD8+CD57+ T cells (not recorded which) from PBMCs. Every receptor here comes from a human donor in good health.

This clonotype was counted many times. The V gene is TRBV15, the J gene TRBJ1-1; TRBD1 is a possible D gene (6 bases). V was shortened by 1 base and J by 0 bases, with 12 bases between the two germline ends. Germline V gene data show CDR1 as LNHNV and CDR2 as YYDKDF (reference sequence). This CDR3 contains 16 residues. Written as DNA, the CDR3 is TGTGCCACCAGCAGAGTGACAGGAAATCTGAACACTGAAGCTTTCTTT. This encodes CATSRVTGNLNTEAFF.

This clonotype was counted ten times or more. The CDR3 is CASSPRGNRGMNTEAFF. The CDR3 DNA is TGTGCCAGCAGCCCCAGGGGCAATCGGGGGATGAACACTGAAGCTTTCTTT. The V call is TRBV7-2, the J call TRBJ1-1; tentative D call: TRBD1 (6 bases). Per the germline V gene, CDR1 is SGHTA and CDR2 is FQGNSA. The CDR3 loop spans 17 amino acids. Between the trimmed V and J ends, which lost 5 bases and 0 bases, there was a span of 19 bases.

This clonotype came up a few times. The rearrangement uses TRBV4-2 and TRBJ1-4; the D gene is possibly TRBD1 (6 bases). CDR1 and CDR2 from the germline V gene are LGHNA and YNFKEQ. The V gene lost 3 bases and the J gene lost 0 bases, with 17 bases spanning the gap. This CDR3 is 18 amino acids long. The CDR3 sequence: CASSQGEGDTPTNEKLFF. DNA of the CDR3: TGTGCCAGCAGCCAGGGGGAAGGGGACACACCAACTAATGAAAAACTGTTTTTT.